These 9 T cell receptor beta chains were sequenced from one sample in a study of T-cell memory formation after mild COVID-19 (dated by TCRdb to about 2021). Libraries were built with 5' RACE. Sequencing used an Illumina NovaSeq 6000. The public sequencing data were trimmed at Q25 with fastp and processed into clonotypes with MiXCR by TCRdb, which kept only in-frame beta chains. Rows with one shared CDR3 protein collapse into an entry with the most common genes and DNA. The sample records around 450,000 distinct CDR3 sequences, 20% of which are singletons. The leading ten clones occupy 7.5% to 9.5% of the sample. Specimen: PBMCs or a T cell subset sorted from them (not recorded which). These receptors originate from an adult woman who had mild COVID-19 (a few samples of this study predate the infection). The sample titles of this study are shuffled in the database, so cell type and time point are left out; the donor was told from shared clones.

J is TRBJ1-2 and V is TRBV9, with TRBD1 matching over 8 bases. The CDR3 is 15 amino acids. Trimming cost V 0 bases and J 4 bases; bases outside gene matches: 5. CDR1 SGDLS and CDR2 YYNGEE come from the germline V gene. The DNA for the CDR3 is TGTGCCAGCAGCGTAGGAGGGACAGGAAGCTATGGCTACACCTTC. Protein: CASSVGGTGSYGYTF.

This clonotype turned up a few times. This chain links TRBV29-1 with TRBJ2-7, with 7 bases identical to TRBD1. With 7 bases clipped from V and 6 bases from J, the junction kept 6 bases outside the gene matches. The CDR3 contains 11 residues. Germline V gene sequence: CDR1 SQVTM, CDR2 ANQGSEA. CDR3 protein: CSGAQGLEQYF. The CDR3 nucleotides are TGCAGCGGCGCACAGGGGCTCGAGCAGTACTTC.

The chain carries TRBV11-2 and TRBJ2-7; D remains unclear. The CDR3 contains 12 residues. Trimming shortened V by 5 bases and J by 3 bases, and 8 bases separated the two germline ends. The germline CDR1 and CDR2 sequences are SGHAT and FQNNGV. The DNA for the CDR3 is TGTGCCAGCAGCGAGGTCCACTACGAGCAGTACTTC. Translation gives CASSEVHYEQYF. Based on the CDR3 plus reference TRBV11-2 and TRBJ2-7, the full variable domain is EAGVAQSPRYKIIEKRQSVAFWCNPISGHATLYWYQQILGQGPKLLIQFQNNGVVDDSQLPKDRFSAERLKGVDSTLKIQPAKLEDSAVYLCASSEVHYEQYFGPGTRLTVT.

This clonotype came up a few times. This chain uses TRBV5-6 with TRBJ2-3; D gene ambiguous. From germline, CDR1 is SGHDT and CDR2 YYEEEE. The CDR3 sequence is 14 residues long. V was cut by 5 bases and J by 1 base, with 11 bases left in between. Here the CDR3 DNA reads TGTGCCAGCAGTACTTATTGGGGCACAGATACGCAGTATTTT. The encoded protein is CASSTYWGTDTQYF.

The sample holds a few counts of this clonotype. V is TRBV6-6 and J is TRBJ1-1; D is unresolved. Trimming stripped 5 bases from V and 6 bases from J, with 16 bases between. CDR3 length equals 14 residues. Germline assignment: CDR1 MNHNY and CDR2 SVGAGI (reference sequence). The chain's CDR3 is CASSHNIISAEAFF. In DNA, the CDR3 is TGTGCCAGCAGTCACAACATCATTAGTGCTGAAGCTTTCTTT.

This clonotype appeared many times. At one end the junction does not follow the germline gene, possibly because of a read error. The rearrangement uses TRBV5-1 and TRBJ1-5; D is unclear. The germline V gene has CDR1 SGHRS and CDR2 YFSETQ. The CDR3 is 13 residues long. The CDR3, as DNA: TGTGCCAGCAGTTTAGTAGGGAATCAGCCCCAGCATTTT. It translates to CASSLVGNQPQHF.

Many counts were recorded for this clonotype. The chain is built from TRBV4-2 and TRBJ2-5, with D perhaps TRBD1 (6 bases). Germline V lookup: CDR1 LGHNA, CDR2 YNFKEQ. Trimming took 6 bases from V and 5 from J, leaving 10 bases between them. This CDR3 has 12 amino acids. This CDR3 reads CASSDRRETQYF. The CDR3 DNA is TGTGCCAGCAGTGACAGGAGGGAGACCCAGTACTTC.

The sample holds a few counts of this clonotype. The J gene is TRBJ2-1, the V gene TRBV24-1; 7 bases align to TRBD2. The germline CDR1 and CDR2 sequences are KGHDR and SFDVKD. With 0 bases clipped from V and 4 bases from J, the junction kept 5 bases outside the gene matches. The CDR3 consists of 16 residues. CDR3: CATSDLSASGYNEQFF. CDR3 sequence (DNA): TGTGCCACCAGTGATTTGTCGGCTAGCGGTTACAATGAGCAGTTCTTC.

In its sample, this clonotype was seen many times. The rearrangement links TRBV7-9 to TRBJ2-7; D gene unclear. Trimming pared 1 base from V and 3 bases from J, leaving 7 bases between. Germline CDR1 reads SEHNR; CDR2 reads FQNEAQ (reference sequence). The CDR3 consists of 13 residues. The CDR3 loop is CASSLGQIYEQYF. In DNA form, the CDR3 reads TGTGCCAGCAGCTTAGGGCAGATCTACGAGCAGTACTTC.